This paragraph covers one T cell receptor beta chain sequence. Its target is unknown. The source of the sample is a study of cytomegalovirus exposure and HLA in healthy donors. PCR employed 60 Vbeta and 13 Jbeta primers. Original handling: About 12 million shared chains were among the about 80 million unique TCR beta chains that a later analysis counted. The assay was immunoSEQ multiplex PCR, and TCRdb's table has in-frame clones only and misses some. Clone size and V and J calls were adopted from that table, with D and trimming inferred from the DNA. The sample shows about 130,000 clones, around three fifths of them seen only once. Study observations and caveats: As confirmed in vitro, a few CMV-associated chains were specific for CMV antigens. Later examination showed HLA-associated TCR beta chains had greater clonal expansion than equally common others. Later on, an analysis tied over 15,000 TCR beta sequences to HLA alleles at 0.05 false discovery rate.

Germline loops: CDR1 SGHAT, CDR2 FQDESV (reference sequence). Unmatched junction bases numbered 4, after V lost 5 bases and J lost 2 bases. This CDR3 is 16 amino acids long. The sequence was obtained from a middle-aged woman in good health and CMV-seronegative. The gene calls are TRBV11-1 and TRBJ2-6, with 9 bases aligning to TRBD1. Sequencing was performed on PBMCs. For the CDR3, the DNA is TGTGCCAGCAGCCTACAGGGGGCTGCTGGGGCCAACGTCCTGACTTTC. This translates into CASSLQGAAGANVLTF.